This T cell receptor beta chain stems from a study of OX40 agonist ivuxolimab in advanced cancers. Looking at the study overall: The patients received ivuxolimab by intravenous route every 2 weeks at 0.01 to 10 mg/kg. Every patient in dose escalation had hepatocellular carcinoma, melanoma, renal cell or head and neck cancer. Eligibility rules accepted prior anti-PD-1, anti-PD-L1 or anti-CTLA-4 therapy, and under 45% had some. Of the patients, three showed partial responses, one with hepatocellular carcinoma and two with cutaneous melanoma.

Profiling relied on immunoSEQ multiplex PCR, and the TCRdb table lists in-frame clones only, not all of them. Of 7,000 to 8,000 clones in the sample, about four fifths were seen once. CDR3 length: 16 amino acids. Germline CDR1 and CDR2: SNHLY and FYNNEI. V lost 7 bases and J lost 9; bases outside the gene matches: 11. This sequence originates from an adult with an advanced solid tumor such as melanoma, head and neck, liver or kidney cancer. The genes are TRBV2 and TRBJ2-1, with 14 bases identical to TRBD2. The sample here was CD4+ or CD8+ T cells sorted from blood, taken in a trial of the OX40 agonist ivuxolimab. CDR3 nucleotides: TGTGCCAGCACCGGGACTAGCGGGAGTGTCGTTGCTGAGCAGTTCTTC. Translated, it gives CASTGTSGSVVAEQFF. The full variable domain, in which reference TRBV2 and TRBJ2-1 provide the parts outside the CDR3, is EPEVTQTPSHQVTQMGQEVILRCVPISNHLYFYWYRQILGQKVEFLVSFYNNEISEKSEIFDDQFSVERPDGSNFTLKIRSTKLEDSAMYFCASTGTSGSVVAEQFFGPGTRLTVL.